This T cell receptor (beta chain) was documented in a study of blood T cell repertoires in COVID-19. On the study more broadly: The United States, Italy and Spain were the sources of the acute and convalescent COVID-19 samples. T cells, B-cell-depleted T cells, or PBMCs supplied cDNA or gDNA.

Authors' methods: Reference gene primer amplification gave nucleated cell count estimates. Clones were sequenced by immunoSEQ multiplex PCR, and TCRdb holds only the in-frame ones, with some missing. For V, J and clone size, that table is used; D and trimming come from the DNA. The profile shows 190,000 or so clones, around 87% of them singletons. Trimming pared 2 bases from V and 6 bases from J, leaving 4 bases between. Germline V CDR1 and CDR2: SGHTA, FQGNSA. The CDR3 has 12 residues. The receptor's source is a man in his forties or fifties with active or convalescent COVID-19. This sequence joins TRBV7-2 and TRBJ2-2; D is undetermined. Specimen: peripheral blood. The CDR3 DNA is TGTGCCAGCAGCTTAACTTCCGGGGAGCTGTTTTTT. It translates to CASSLTSGELFF.